One and the same sample provided the 21 T cell receptor beta chains below, sequenced in a study of a mutant IDH1 vaccine in newly diagnosed glioma. Documented time point: week 11, during vaccination. Vaccination comprised doses that each held 300 ug of mutant IDH1 20-mer peptide, plus topical imiquimod. No antigen has been identified for these receptors. Assay used: immunoSEQ multiplex PCR; TCRdb lists only in-frame clones, some missing. The sample carries fewer than 35,000 clones, roughly 78% recorded once. The sequencing used PBMCs, collected from a glioma patient whose treatment included an IDH1 peptide vaccine. All receptors come from a man aged 25 to 40 with glioma.

This chain links TRBV5-1 with TRBJ2-2, with 12 bases that match TRBD1. CDR1 SGHRS and CDR2 YFSETQ come from the germline V gene. This CDR3 has 17 residues. V lost 4 bases, J lost 5 bases, and 9 bases stayed unmatched. The CDR3 DNA is TGCGCCAGCAGCCCGAATCCGGGACAGGGGGCGACCGGGGAGCTGTTTTTT. Its protein is CASSPNPGQGATGELFF.

The gene calls are TRBV7-9 and TRBJ2-7, with D uncertain. Germline CDR1 and CDR2: SEHNR and FQNEAQ (reference sequence). V lost 5 bases and J lost 5, with 19 bases in between. This CDR3 spans 15 amino acids. This CDR3 reads CASSLEGWARHEQYF. Written as DNA, the CDR3 is TGTGCCAGCAGCCTAGAAGGATGGGCGAGGCACGAGCAGTACTTC. Complete variable domain (other parts from reference TRBV7-9 and TRBJ2-7): DTGVSQNPRHKITKRGQNVTFRCDPISEHNRLYWYRQTLGQGPEFLTYFQNEAQLEKSRLLSDRFSAERPKGSFSTLEIQRTEQGDSAMYLCASSLEGWARHEQYFGPGTRLTVT.

This rearrangement joins TRBV6-6 to TRBJ1-1; D possibly corresponds to TRBD1 (5 bases). This CDR3 spans 14 amino acids. V was clipped by 6 bases and J by 1 base, with 12 bases between them. Germline CDR1 and CDR2: MNHNY and SVGAGI (reference sequence). The CDR3 protein is CASRPEGANTEAFF. The CDR3 nucleotides are TGTGCCAGCAGACCCGAAGGGGCGAACACTGAAGCTTTCTTT.

This chain uses TRBV2 with TRBJ2-7; 8 bases line up with TRBD1. V trimming: 6 bases; J trimming: 6 bases; junction bases outside the gene matches: 7. Germline values: CDR1 SNHLY, CDR2 FYNNEI. The CDR3 is 13 residues long. CDR3 loop: CASSVGQGGEQYF. The CDR3 DNA sequence: TGTGCCAGCAGCGTAGGACAGGGCGGCGAGCAGTACTTC.

Notes on this clone: Sequence at one end of the junction differs from germline and may be a read error. The J gene is TRBJ2-2, the V gene TRBV2, with 8 bases identical to TRBD1. Germline CDR1 reads SNHLY; CDR2 reads FYNNEI. This CDR3 has 15 residues. CDR3 nucleotides: TGTGCCAGCAGGGAAGGGACAGGGAACACCGGGGAGCTGTTTTTT. It specifies CASREGTGNTGELFF. The variable domain in full, with the rest retrieved from reference TRBV2 and TRBJ2-2, is EPEVTQTPSHQVTQMGQEVILRCVPISNHLYFYWYRQILGQKVEFLVSFYNNEISEKSEIFDDQFSVERPDGSNFTLKIRSTKLEDSAMYFCASREGTGNTGELFFGEGSRLTVL.

With respect to this clone: Other DNA sequences in the sample encode the same CDR3. The CDR3 protein is CASSQEGYSNQPQHF. The CDR3, as DNA: TGCGCCAGCAGCCAAGAGGGGTATAGCAATCAGCCCCAGCATTTT. The rearrangement uses TRBV4-1 and TRBJ1-5; no reliable D call. Trimming removed 0 bases from V and 0 bases from J, with 6 bases in between. The CDR3 spans 15 residues. CDR1 MGHRA and CDR2 YSYEKL come from the germline V gene.

The chain combines TRBV10-3 with TRBJ2-7, with D perhaps assigned TRBD1 or TRBD2 (5 bases each). Germline assignment: CDR1 ENHRY and CDR2 SYGVKD. Between the trimmed V and J ends, which lost 4 bases and 3 bases, there was a span of 19 bases. CDR3 length equals 16 residues. CDR3 bases: TGTGCCATCAGTGCGACCCCCCGTGGGGGAGACTACGAGCAGTACTTC. It is translated as CAISATPRGGDYEQYF.

This clone was seen only once. The rearrangement links TRBV2 to TRBJ2-3; 10 bases line up with TRBD2. The germline CDR1 and CDR2 sequences are SNHLY and FYNNEI. The CDR3 loop spans 16 amino acids. V lost 8 bases to trimming and J lost 2 bases; unmatched junction nucleotides: 10. The chain's CDR3 is CASRRGTSANTDTQYF. For the CDR3, the DNA is TGTGCCAGCCGCCGCGGGACTAGCGCTAACACAGATACGCAGTATTTT.

This chain links TRBV6-6 with TRBJ1-1; D not certain. Germline V gene lookup returns CDR1 MNHNY and CDR2 SVGAGI (reference sequence). The CDR3 loop spans 12 amino acids. The CDR3 here is CATSLMNTEAFF. CDR3 in DNA: TGTGCTACGAGCCTTATGAACACTGAAGCTTTCTTT.

The CDR3 sequence: CSVVKPSGAIEQFF. The CDR3 DNA follows: TGCAGCGTTGTTAAACCCAGCGGGGCAATTGAGCAGTTCTTC. The chain carries TRBV29-1 and TRBJ2-1; 7 bases are a match to TRBD2. The CDR3 sequence is 14 residues long. Germline V gives CDR1 SQVTM, CDR2 ANQGSEA. After removal of 4 bases from V and 9 bases from J, the junction contained 12 bases not matched to a gene.

The CDR3 protein is CASSARTGGTYGYTF. DNA of the CDR3: TGTGCCAGCAGTGCACGGACAGGGGGGACCTATGGCTACACCTTC. J is TRBJ1-2 and V is TRBV6-4; 10 positions agree with TRBD1. Germline V lookup: CDR1 MRHNA, CDR2 SNTAGT. Losses at the gene ends were 4 bases for V and 4 bases for J; bases not matched to a gene: 6. The CDR3 covers 15 residues.

The V gene is TRBV5-6, the J gene TRBJ1-5; D gene uncertain. V was pared by 0 bases and J by 2 bases, with 6 bases between. The CDR3 totals 14 residues. Germline CDR1 and CDR2: SGHDT and YYEEEE. The CDR3 coding sequence is TGTGCCAGCAGCTTGGGGGTTGGCAATCAGCCCCAGCATTTT. Translating gives CASSLGVGNQPQHF.

The CDR3 region has the DNA TGTGCCAGCAGTTACTCGAGGGGGCAGCACTATGGCTACACCTTC. This codes for CASSYSRGQHYGYTF. V usage is TRBV6-6 and J usage is TRBJ1-2; TRBD1 matches 7 bases. The CDR3 contains 15 residues. The ends lost 0 bases at V and 3 bases at J; junction bases unmatched: 4. Per germline, CDR1 MNHNY and CDR2 SVGAGI (reference sequence).

The rearrangement joins TRBV28 to TRBJ2-1, with D possibly being TRBD1 or TRBD2 (5 bases each). The germline V and J ends were trimmed by 6 bases and 3 bases, with 12 bases remaining between them. The CDR3 loop spans 14 amino acids. The germline gives CDR1 MDHEN, CDR2 SYDVKM. In DNA, the CDR3 is TGTGCCAGCAGAGGGACGGAAAACTACAATGAGCAGTTCTTC. This sequence encodes CASRGTENYNEQFF.

This chain joins TRBV9 and TRBJ2-2; the match to TRBD2 covers 8 bases. There are 15 residues in the CDR3. V gave up 4 bases and J gave up 6 bases; unmatched junction bases: 8. Germline assignment: CDR1 SGDLS and CDR2 YYNGEE. The CDR3 sequence: CASSLQAGEPGELFF. CDR3 nucleotides: TGTGCCAGCAGCCTACAAGCGGGAGAACCCGGGGAGCTGTTTTTT. The complete variable domain, with remaining parts taken from reference TRBV9 and TRBJ2-2, reads DSGVTQTPKHLITATGQRVTLRCSPRSGDLSVYWYQQSLDQGLQFLIQYYNGEERAKGNILERFSAQQFPDLHSELNLSSLELGDSALYFCASSLQAGEPGELFFGEGSRLTVL.

This clone was seen a single time. The chain combines TRBV30 with TRBJ2-1, with a tentative D call TRBD1 (6 bases). Trimming took off 0 bases at V and 9 bases at J, with 18 bases between the two ends. Germline lookup yields CDR1 GTSNPN and CDR2 SVGIG (reference sequence). The length of the CDR3 is 15 residues. CDR3 coding DNA: TGTGCCTGGAGTGTACCAGGGGTCGGTCACGGTGAGCAGTTCTTC. It codes for CAWSVPGVGHGEQFF. The whole variable domain, remainder taken from reference TRBV30 and TRBJ2-1, is SQTIHQWPATLVQPVGSPLSLECTVEGTSNPNLYWYRQAAGRGLQLLFYSVGIGQISSEVPQNLSASRPQDRQFILSSKKLLLSDSGFYLCAWSVPGVGHGEQFFGPGTRLTVL.

The rearrangement joins TRBV19 to TRBJ2-1; 8 bases fit TRBD1. The CDR3 runs 15 residues. In germline, CDR1 is LNHDA, CDR2 SQIVND (reference sequence). The junction had 5 bases not matched to a gene; V was cut back by 1 base and J by 6 bases. In DNA form, the CDR3 reads TGTGCCAGTAGTATAGCGGGACAGGTTAGCAATGAGCAGTTCTTC. This gives the protein CASSIAGQVSNEQFF.

This clone was seen more than once but under ten times. This sequence joins TRBV4-1 and TRBJ1-1, with TRBD1 matching 9 bases. The V segment lost 2 bases and the J segment 6 bases; nucleotides outside the gene matches: 7. The CDR3 is made up of 15 amino acids. Germline V gene sequence: CDR1 MGHRA, CDR2 YSYEKL. The CDR3 DNA reads TGCGCCAGCAGCCAAATTACAGGGGGCAGGTCTGAAGCTTTCTTT. Translating gives CASSQITGGRSEAFF.

This chain connects TRBV5-8 to TRBJ1-1; a possible D gene is TRBD1 (5 bases). The germline gives CDR1 SGHTS, CDR2 YDEGEE. V gave up 0 bases and J gave up 2 bases, with 11 bases separating them. The CDR3 totals 15 residues. The CDR3 DNA sequence: TGTGCCAGCAGCTTGGAAGCAGGGCAAAACACTGAAGCTTTCTTT. Translating gives CASSLEAGQNTEAFF.

The V call is TRBV5-1, the J call TRBJ2-7; TRBD1 matches at 7 bases. Germline V gives CDR1 SGHRS, CDR2 YFSETQ. The CDR3 sequence is 14 residues long. V trimming: 4 bases; J trimming: 5 bases; junction bases outside the gene matches: 9. This CDR3 is CASSPLRQGDEQYF. CDR3 DNA: TGCGCCAGCAGCCCGCTACGACAGGGAGACGAGCAGTACTTC.

The chain joins TRBV5-4 to TRBJ1-1; tentative D call: TRBD1 (6 bases). CDR3 length: 13 residues. Trimming left V 0 bases short and J 6 bases short, with 9 bases between. CDR1 is SGHNT and CDR2 is YYREEE in the germline V gene (reference sequence). The CDR3 sequence is CASSLVGTPEAFF. Written as DNA, the CDR3 is TGTGCCAGCAGCTTGGTTGGGACACCTGAAGCTTTCTTT.